This T cell receptor (beta chain) was documented in a study of T cell responses to AZD1222 COVID-19 vaccine. Sequenced by immunoSEQ multiplex PCR; TCRdb stores in-frame clones only, minus some. This sample has about 170,000 clones, with 85% to 95% found just once. Concerning this clone itself: Its antigen is unknown.

The V end was cut by 0 bases, the J end by 2 bases, with 7 bases between. The CDR3 runs to 14 residues. Germline assignment: CDR1 MNHEY and CDR2 SVGEGT. Study-level results: Repertoires were sampled only after the peak T cell response. The breadth and depth of Spike-specific TCRs increased once two AZD1222 doses had been given.

The V and J genes are TRBV6-2 or TRBV6-3 and TRBJ1-2, with unresolved D. Sequenced material: peripheral blood, taken on day 0 of AZD1222 vaccination. This clonotype was obtained from an adult in good health. CDR3 loop: CASSYSRTNYGYTF. The CDR3 DNA follows: TGTGCCAGCAGTTACTCGAGGACGAACTATGGCTACACCTTC.